A selection of T cell receptor beta chains follows, all from one sample in a study of OX40 agonist ivuxolimab in advanced cancers. Clones were read by immunoSEQ multiplex PCR, and TCRdb kept only the in-frame ones, dropping some. The top ten hold roughly 0.69% of the sample, which has 70,000 to 85,000 clones, roughly 90% seen once. The material sequenced was CD4+ or CD8+ T cells sorted from blood, taken in a trial of the OX40 agonist ivuxolimab. These TCRs come from an adult with an advanced solid tumor such as melanoma, head and neck, liver or kidney cancer. The CDR3 runs from the conserved cysteine through the conserved F or W. A D gene is named only where the DNA matches it firmly. The size field is filled for only some rows; it gives once, few, many or a size class.

length	size	V	D	J	CDR3	DNA
13	.	TRBV2	.	TRBJ1-1	CASKAGMNTEAFF	TGTGCCAGCAAAGCAGGGATGAACACTGAAGCTTTCTTT
16	.	TRBV5-6	.	TRBJ2-3	CASSGIQGSPPGTQYF	TGTGCCAGCAGCGGAATACAGGGTTCACCGCCGGGTACGCAGTATTTT
15	.	TRBV9	.	TRBJ2-3	CASSASGGMRDTQYF	TGTGCCAGCAGCGCCTCCGGCGGGATGAGGGATACGCAGTATTTT
17	.	TRBV4-3	.	TRBJ2-6	CASSPGIGNSGANVLTF	TGCGCCAGCAGTCCGGGTATTGGGAACTCTGGGGCCAACGTCCTGACTTTC
15	once	TRBV5-8	.	TRBJ2-2	CASSFFVGDTGELFF	TGTGCCAGCAGCTTTTTCGTCGGAGACACCGGGGAGCTGTTTTTT
15	.	TRBV15	TRBD1	TRBJ1-5	CATSSVRGLRQPQHF	TGTGCCACCAGCAGTGTCAGGGGGCTTCGGCAGCCCCAGCATTTT
13	once	TRBV6-5	.	TRBJ1-3	CASSPQGGNTIYF	TGTGCCAGCAGCCCCCAGGGTGGAAACACCATATATTTT
16	.	TRBV11-1	.	TRBJ2-7	CASSFRLARPGYEQYF	TGTGCCAGCAGCTTTCGGCTAGCGAGACCAGGCTACGAGCAGTACTTC
14	.	TRBV6-5	.	TRBJ2-3	CASSSPRSTDTQYF	TGTGCCAGCAGTTCCCCCCGCAGCACAGATACGCAGTATTTT
16	.	TRBV5-6	TRBD1	TRBJ1-2	CASSLVSGQGRYGYTF	TGTGCCAGCAGCTTGGTGTCCGGACAGGGGAGATATGGCTACACCTTC
15	.	TRBV12-5	.	TRBJ2-2	CASGPWDSNTGELFF	TGTGCTAGTGGTCCCTGGGACTCTAACACCGGGGAGCTGTTTTTT
16	.	TRBV7-3	TRBD1	TRBJ1-1	CASSSNPPGQGTEAFF	TGTGCCAGCAGCTCGAATCCCCCGGGACAGGGGACTGAAGCTTTCTTT
13	.	TRBV19	TRBD1	TRBJ2-3	CASRDRVIDTQYF	TGTGCCAGCAGGGACAGGGTTATCGATACGCAGTATTTT
18	.	TRBV7-2	TRBD2	TRBJ2-1	CASSLEGTSGRHYNEQFF	TGTGCCAGCAGCTTAGAAGGGACTAGCGGGAGACACTACAATGAGCAGTTCTTC
14	.	TRBV19	TRBD1	TRBJ2-7	CASSSRTGTYEQYF	TGTGCCAGTAGTAGCCGGACAGGAACCTACGAGCAGTACTTC
15	.	TRBV14	TRBD2	TRBJ2-5	CASSRTSGRSETQYF	TGTGCCAGCAGCCGGACTAGCGGGAGGTCGGAGACCCAGTACTTC
14	.	TRBV7-3	TRBD1	TRBJ2-3	CASSLKLRGDTQYF	TGTGCCAGCAGCTTAAAACTCAGGGGGGATACGCAGTATTTT
13	.	TRBV7-3	.	TRBJ2-5	CASSLKNWETQYF	TGTGCCAGCAGCTTAAAAAATTGGGAGACCCAGTACTTC
13	.	TRBV6-1	TRBD1	TRBJ1-5	CASRLTGVQPQHF	TGTGCCAGCAGGCTGACAGGGGTTCAGCCCCAGCATTTT
16	.	TRBV4-3	TRBD1	TRBJ1-4	CASSPKAGTANEKLFF	TGCGCCAGCAGCCCAAAAGCCGGGACAGCTAATGAAAAACTGTTTTTT
12	.	TRBV30	.	TRBJ1-2	CAWRREPGGYTF	TGTGCCTGGAGGAGGGAGCCGGGCGGCTACACCTTC
15	.	TRBV19	TRBD1	TRBJ2-1	CASSISGTGINEQFF	TGTGCCAGTAGTATATCCGGGACAGGAATCAATGAGCAGTTCTTC
15	.	TRBV15	TRBD2	TRBJ2-1	CATSRGLAGGNEQFF	TGTGCCACCAGCCGGGGACTAGCGGGAGGAAATGAGCAGTTCTTC
18	once	TRBV28	.	TRBJ2-7	CASRDLWGPKVNSYEQYF	TGTGCCAGCAGGGACTTGTGGGGCCCTAAGGTGAACTCCTACGAGCAGTACTTC
15	.	TRBV11-2	TRBD1	TRBJ2-7	CASSLVLGGGYEQYF	TGTGCCAGCAGCTTAGTACTAGGGGGCGGGTACGAGCAGTACTTC
15	.	TRBV18	.	TRBJ1-1	CASSPLPQGNTEAFF	TGTGCCAGCTCACCACTCCCCCAGGGTAACACTGAAGCTTTCTTT
15	once	TRBV9	.	TRBJ1-2	CASSVEGRANYGYTF	TGTGCCAGCAGCGTAGAAGGCAGGGCCAACTATGGCTACACCTTC
14	.	TRBV7-9	.	TRBJ1-5	CASSSHGSSEPQHF	TGTGCCAGCAGCTCCCATGGGAGCTCCGAGCCCCAGCATTTT
20	.	TRBV4-1	.	TRBJ1-1	CASSQVNVAWTETMNTEAFF	TGCGCCAGCAGCCAAGTAAATGTTGCTTGGACAGAAACTATGAACACTGAAGCTTTCTTT
13	.	TRBV6-6	.	TRBJ1-5	CASSLGENQPQHF	TGTGCCAGCAGTTTAGGGGAAAATCAGCCCCAGCATTTT
12	few	TRBV7-9	.	TRBJ1-2	CASSPSTYGYTF	TGTGCCAGCAGCCCGAGCACCTATGGCTACACCTTC
13	.	TRBV6-1	.	TRBJ2-7	CASNRGTPYEQYF	TGTGCCAGCAATAGGGGGACCCCCTACGAGCAGTACTTC
14	.	TRBV6-1	TRBD2	TRBJ2-5	CASSGAGAIETQYF	TGTGCCAGCAGTGGAGCGGGAGCTATAGAGACCCAGTACTTC
15	.	TRBV6-5	.	TRBJ2-1	CASSRSRLMVGEQFF	TGTGCCAGCAGCAGAAGTAGGCTCATGGTAGGTGAGCAGTTCTTC
11	.	TRBV5-1	.	TRBJ2-5	CASSFPETQYF	TGCGCCAGCAGCTTCCCAGAGACCCAGTACTTC
14	.	TRBV6-5	TRBD1	TRBJ2-5	CASRFGTVAETQYF	TGTGCCAGCAGATTCGGGACAGTGGCAGAGACCCAGTACTTC
13	.	TRBV18	.	TRBJ2-7	CASSPDLNYEQYF	TGTGCCAGCTCCCCGGATTTGAACTACGAGCAGTACTTC
15	.	TRBV18	.	TRBJ2-2	CASSGDTLNTGELFF	TGTGCCAGCTCCGGGGACACGCTGAACACCGGGGAGCTGTTTTTT
15	.	TRBV5-8	.	TRBJ1-5	CASSYGWAANQPQHF	TGTGCCAGCAGCTATGGTTGGGCGGCCAATCAGCCCCAGCATTTT
15	.	TRBV7-3	.	TRBJ1-6	CASSLGGGLNSPLHF	TGTGCCAGCAGCTTAGGTGGCGGATTGAATTCACCCCTCCACTTT
14	.	TRBV7-2	.	TRBJ2-2	CASSSKTNTGELFF	TGTGCCAGCAGCTCTAAAACGAACACCGGGGAGCTGTTTTTT
13	.	TRBV5-8	TRBD1	TRBJ1-5	CASSIDRDQPQHF	TGTGCCAGCAGCATAGACAGGGATCAGCCCCAGCATTTT
16	.	TRBV30	TRBD2	TRBJ2-7	CAWRGLAGVGINEQYF	TGTGCCTGGAGAGGACTAGCGGGAGTAGGAATCAACGAGCAGTACTTC
15	.	TRBV7-3	TRBD1	TRBJ2-4	CASSLTGTASNIQYF	TGTGCCAGCAGCTTAACCGGGACAGCCTCAAACATTCAGTACTTC
13	.	TRBV6-5	.	TRBJ2-7	CASRYTQGHEQYF	TGTGCCAGCAGATATACACAGGGTCACGAGCAGTACTTC
15	.	TRBV6-4	.	TRBJ2-1	CASSALVADLGEQFF	TGTGCCAGCAGTGCTCTAGTAGCGGATCTCGGTGAGCAGTTCTTC
15	.	TRBV5-6	.	TRBJ2-2	CASSLDGGNTGELFF	TGTGCCAGCAGCTTGGATGGGGGAAACACCGGGGAGCTGTTTTTT
16	.	TRBV7-2	TRBD2	TRBJ2-1	CASSTGTSGIYNEQFF	TGTGCCAGCAGCACCGGGACTAGCGGGATCTACAATGAGCAGTTCTTC
13	.	TRBV10-3	.	TRBJ1-6	CAIGTQGKSPLHF	TGTGCCATCGGGACGCAAGGAAAGTCACCCCTCCACTTT
12	.	TRBV7-2	.	TRBJ2-1	CASEGIRNEQFF	TGTGCCAGCGAGGGGATCCGGAATGAGCAGTTCTTC
13	.	TRBV27	.	TRBJ2-7	CASSSAITYEQYF	TGTGCCAGCAGTTCGGCTATTACCTACGAGCAGTACTTC
16	.	TRBV9	TRBD2	TRBJ2-1	CASSVLSGRPPNEQFF	TGTGCCAGCAGCGTTCTTAGCGGGAGGCCGCCTAATGAGCAGTTCTTC
15	.	TRBV30	.	TRBJ2-4	CAWSASPGGKNIQYF	TGTGCCTGGAGTGCCTCACCGGGTGGCAAAAACATTCAGTACTTC
17	.	TRBV7-2	TRBD2	TRBJ2-1	CASSLVGEGFGRVEQFF	TGTGCCAGCAGCTTAGTGGGGGAGGGGTTCGGGAGAGTAGAGCAGTTCTTC
16	once	TRBV10-1	.	TRBJ2-2	CASSESWGLNTGELFF	TGCGCCAGCAGTGAGTCCTGGGGTCTTAACACCGGGGAGCTGTTTTTT